This record concerns one TCR beta chain sequence. Its antigen remains unidentified. One junction end does not reproduce the germline sequence, and a read error may be involved. Extraction of RNA together with DNA used 20-30 mg of unsorted bulk tissue. The length of the CDR3 is 14 residues. Germline lookup yields CDR1 DFQATT and CDR2 SNEGSKA (reference sequence). This sample was taken from a study of tumor-infiltrating lymphocytes in primary liver carcinoma. Study results and caveats: Relative to blood, tumors carried a significantly larger fraction of the repertoire in their top 250 clones (p = 0.039).

Researchers generated TCR beta cDNA from approximately 0.55 ug of total RNA, relying on a constant-region primer. Generation of the TCR beta libraries relied on three nested multiplex PCR rounds using slightly modified ARM-PCR. TRBV1-TRBV30 forward primers paired with a C-beta reverse primer drove the first two PCR rounds, around 10 cycles each. TCRdb reanalysed the multiplex PCR reads using MiXCR and keeps one entry per CDR3 protein. This table holds about 48,000 distinct CDR3 sequences, about 73% found once. The receptor was isolated from a man between 35 and 55 years old with primary liver carcinoma and hepatitis B virus infection. The chain employs TRBV20-1 and TRBJ2-3; 7 bases line up with TRBD1. Source material: liver tumor tissue from sampling region 3. The subset is: tumor region T3, left-lateral pole. The CDR3 coding sequence is TGCAGTGCTAGAGGGACAAGGGGGACAGATACGCACTATTTT. Its protein product is CSARGTRGTDTHYF.